A selection of T cell receptor beta chains follows, all from one sample in a study of blood T cell repertoires in COVID-19. The data were produced by immunoSEQ multiplex PCR, yet TCRdb's version contains in-frame clones alone and is incomplete. Of around 290,000 clones in the sample, approximately 90% were seen once. Sequenced material: peripheral blood. Every receptor here comes from a man aged 35-49 years with acute or convalescent COVID-19. CDR3s include the opening cysteine and the closing phenylalanine or tryptophan. D genes are given only for firm matches. Clone size is not always given. Where it is, it says once, few, many or a class for expanded clones.

>TRBD1|.|TRBJ1-2|TRBV3-1/TRBV3-2
CASSQGQGYGYTF
TGTGCCAGCAGCCAAGGACAGGGTTATGGCTACACCTTC
>.|.|TRBJ1-1|TRBV5-1
CASSHQVANTEAFF
TGCGCCAGCAGTCATCAGGTGGCGAACACTGAAGCTTTCTTT
>.|.|TRBJ1-2|TRBV15
CATSRDPRGYGYTF
TGTGCCACCAGCAGGGACCCCCGGGGATATGGCTACACCTTC
>TRBD2|.|TRBJ2-1|TRBV27
CASSLRLAGATSSYNEQFF
TGTGCCAGCAGTCTCCGACTAGCGGGGGCCACGAGCTCCTACAATGAGCAGTTCTTC
>.|.|TRBJ2-1|TRBV5-1
CASSLVSNSYNEQFF
TGCGCCAGCAGCTTGGTTTCCAACTCCTACAATGAGCAGTTCTTC
>TRBD1|.|TRBJ2-1|TRBV7-3
CASSLGQGLMNEQFF
TGTGCCAGCAGCCTGGGACAGGGGTTAATGAATGAGCAGTTCTTC
>TRBD1|.|TRBJ2-1|TRBV7-3
CASSLGVGPGQGFNEQFF
TGTGCCAGCAGCTTAGGGGTTGGACCGGGACAGGGATTCAATGAGCAGTTCTTC
>.|.|TRBJ1-5|TRBV19
CASSLRLYSNQPQHF
TGTGCCAGTAGTTTACGACTGTATAGCAATCAGCCCCAGCATTTT
>TRBD2|.|TRBJ2-2|TRBV27
CASSLGLAGGKTGELFF
TGTGCCAGCAGTTTAGGCCTAGCGGGGGGAAAAACCGGGGAGCTGTTTTTT
>TRBD2|.|TRBJ2-1|TRBV5-1
CASTRRGGAWNEQFF
TGCGCCAGCACCCGGCGGGGGGGCGCGTGGAATGAGCAGTTCTTC
>TRBD1|.|TRBJ2-1|TRBV7-8
CASSSRTGGRNEQFF
TGTGCCAGCAGCTCACGGACAGGGGGTAGGAATGAGCAGTTCTTC
>.|.|TRBJ2-2|TRBV9
CASSDPEGGSNTGELFF
TGTGCCAGCAGCGATCCGGAAGGGGGTTCGAACACCGGGGAGCTGTTTTTT
>TRBD2|.|TRBJ2-3|TRBV24-1
CATGTLAGRTDTQYF
TGTGCCACCGGGACTTTAGCGGGGAGAACAGATACGCAGTATTTT
>TRBD1|once|TRBJ2-1|TRBV5-6
CASSQGAGSYNEQFF
TGTGCCAGCAGCCAGGGGGCTGGTTCCTACAATGAGCAGTTCTTC
>TRBD1|.|TRBJ1-5|TRBV28
CASSFLYRGGQPQHF
TGTGCCAGCAGCTTTCTTTACAGGGGAGGTCAGCCCCAGCATTTT